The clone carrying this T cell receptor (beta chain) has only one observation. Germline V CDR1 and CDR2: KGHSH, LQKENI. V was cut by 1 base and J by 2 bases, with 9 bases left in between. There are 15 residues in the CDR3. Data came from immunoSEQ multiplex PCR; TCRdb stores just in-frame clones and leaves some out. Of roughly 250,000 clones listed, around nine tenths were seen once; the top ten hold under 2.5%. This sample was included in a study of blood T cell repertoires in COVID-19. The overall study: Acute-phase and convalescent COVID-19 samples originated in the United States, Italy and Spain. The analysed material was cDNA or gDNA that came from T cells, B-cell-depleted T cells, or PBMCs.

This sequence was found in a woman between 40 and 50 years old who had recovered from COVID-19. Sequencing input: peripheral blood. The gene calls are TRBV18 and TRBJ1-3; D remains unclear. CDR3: CASSPRREAGNTIYF. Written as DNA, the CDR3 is TGTGCCAGCTCACCACGGAGAGAAGCTGGAAACACCATATATTTT.